Presented here are 31 T cell receptor beta chains from one specimen sequenced in a study of beta chain features in type 1 diabetes. The sequenced template was cDNA made from the entire isolated RNA. TCRdb keeps only in-frame clones here, not all; method: immunoSEQ multiplex PCR. The data show around 44,000 clones, with 50% seen just once and 0.2% to 0.3% held by the top ten. What was sequenced was stem cell memory CD4+ T cells from blood. The receptors come from a woman younger than 45 in good health.

This rearrangement joins TRBV27 to TRBJ1-2, with a tentative D call TRBD1 (5 bases). With 5 bases removed from V and 4 bases from J, the gap between germline ends came to 20 bases. This CDR3 comprises 16 residues. The germline V gene has CDR1 MNHEY and CDR2 SMNVEV (reference sequence). CDR3 protein: CASSPGGASDLYGYTF. CDR3 in DNA: TGTGCCAGCAGTCCCGGCGGGGCATCCGACCTCTATGGCTACACCTTC.

This clone has just a few counts. The V call is TRBV7-3, the J call TRBJ2-2; D unresolved. CDR3 length: 13 amino acids. Between the trimmed V and J ends, which lost 1 base and 8 bases, there was a span of 8 bases. Germline V gene lookup returns CDR1 SGHTA and CDR2 FQGTGA. Here the CDR3 reads CASSLMRAGELFF. The CDR3, as DNA: TGTGCCAGCAGCTTAATGAGAGCGGGGGAGCTGTTTTTT.

The chain has TRBV10-3 and TRBJ2-1, with TRBD2 matching 7 bases. The V and J ends lost 3 bases and 6 bases, in that order; junction bases with no gene match: 14. The CDR3 sequence is 17 residues long. CDR1 and CDR2 (germline): ENHRY, SYGVKD. CDR3 loop: CAISELAGDHPPNEQFF. CDR3 in DNA: TGTGCCATCAGTGAACTGGCGGGAGACCACCCCCCCAATGAGCAGTTCTTC.

The rearrangement uses TRBV18 and TRBJ2-1; D may be TRBD2 (6 bases). The CDR3 sequence is 16 residues long. Trimming cost V 0 bases and J 4 bases, with 13 bases left between them. Germline-derived CDR1 and CDR2 are KGHSH and LQKENI. CDR3 nucleotide sequence: TGTGCCAGCTCACCACCTTCGGGGGAATCGTACAATGAGCAGTTCTTC. Residues: CASSPPSGESYNEQFF. Together with reference TRBV18 and TRBJ2-1, the CDR3 gives the full variable domain: NAGVMQNPRHLVRRRGQEARLRCSPMKGHSHVYWYRQLPEEGLKFMVYLQKENIIDESGMPKERFSAEFPKEGPSILRIQQVVRGDSAAYFCASSPPSGESYNEQFFGPGTRLTVL.

This clone was seen more than once but under ten times. The V and J genes are TRBV5-4 and TRBJ2-5; D possibly corresponds to TRBD1 (5 bases). The germline V and J ends were trimmed by 7 bases and 5 bases, with 15 bases remaining between them. CDR3 length: 13 amino acids. Germline CDR1 SGHNT, CDR2 YYREEE (reference sequence). The CDR3 here is CASQGVRMETQYF. The CDR3 coding sequence is TGTGCCAGCCAGGGTGTACGAATGGAGACCCAGTACTTC.

V gene TRBV28 combines with J gene TRBJ1-3; the D gene is possibly TRBD1 (5 bases). The CDR3 sequence is 15 residues long. Trimming left V 4 bases short and J 0 bases short, with 10 bases between. Looked up from germline, CDR1 is MDHEN and CDR2 is SYDVKM. CDR3 DNA: TGTGCCAGCAGTTGGGGCAGCCACTCTGGAAACACCATATATTTT. This sequence encodes CASSWGSHSGNTIYF.

The genes are TRBV29-1 and TRBJ2-2; weak D call: TRBD2 (6 bases). In germline, CDR1 is SQVTM, CDR2 ANQGSEA. Trimming stripped 8 bases from V and 1 base from J, with 14 bases between. The CDR3 extends over 14 amino acids. The CDR3 loop reads CSCKRGVNTGELFF. The CDR3 DNA reads TGCAGCTGCAAGCGCGGGGTGAACACCGGGGAGCTGTTTTTT.

This chain uses TRBV15 with TRBJ2-3, with 8 bases identical to TRBD2. The CDR3 has 17 residues. V gave up 1 base and J gave up 3 bases; unmatched junction bases: 9. Germline-derived CDR1 and CDR2 are LNHNV and YYDKDF (reference sequence). CDR3 DNA sequence: TGTGCCACCAGCAGAGTTCTAGCGGGCCATAGGACAGATACGCAGTATTTT. This sequence encodes CATSRVLAGHRTDTQYF.

The chain is built from TRBV7-8 and TRBJ2-7, with TRBD2 matching over 9 bases. V dropped 1 base and J dropped 9; count of bases not matched to a gene: 13. This CDR3 has 16 residues. Germline lookup yields CDR1 SGHVS and CDR2 FQNEAQ. In DNA form, the CDR3 reads TGTGCCAGCAGCTTAGGATCACTAGCGGGTCTGTCGGTGCAGTACTTC. It codes for CASSLGSLAGLSVQYF. Supplemented by reference TRBV7-8 and TRBJ2-7, the full variable domain reads GAGVSQSPRYKVAKRGQDVALRCDPISGHVSLFWYQQALGQGPEFLTYFQNEAQLDKSGLPSDRFFAERPEGSVSTLKIQRTQQEDSAVYLCASSLGSLAGLSVQYFGPGTRLTVT.

The V and J genes are TRBV10-3 and TRBJ2-7, with unresolved D. Per the germline V gene, CDR1 is ENHRY and CDR2 is SYGVKD. The germline V and J ends were trimmed by 0 bases and 3 bases, with 12 bases remaining between them. The CDR3 is 15 residues long. In nucleotides, the CDR3 is TGTGCCATCAGTGAGTCGCGAAATTCCGGCTACGAGCAGTACTTC. Translation gives CAISESRNSGYEQYF.

The V and J genes are TRBV6-1 and TRBJ1-5; 10 bases are a match to TRBD1. This CDR3 spans 18 amino acids. The germline V gene encodes CDR1 MNHNS and CDR2 SASEGT. V lost 4 bases, J lost 0 bases, and 9 bases stayed unmatched. CDR3 DNA: TGTGCCAGCAGTGGGGACAGGGGTGGGTTGTATAGCAATCAGCCCCAGCATTTT. Its translation is CASSGDRGGLYSNQPQHF.

V usage is TRBV29-1 and J usage is TRBJ2-6; D is unclear. Trimming removed 3 bases at V and 0 bases at J, with 9 bases between. Germline V gene lookup returns CDR1 SQVTM and CDR2 ANQGSEA. The CDR3 spans 15 residues. CDR3: CSVDGSGSGANVLTF. CDR3 DNA: TGCAGCGTTGATGGTTCGGGCTCTGGGGCCAACGTCCTGACTTTC. Filled out from reference TRBV29-1 and TRBJ2-6, the complete variable domain reads SAVISQKPSRDICQRGTSLTIQCQVDSQVTMMFWYRQQPGQSLTLIATANQGSEATYESGFVIDKFPISRPNLTFSTLTVSNMSPEDSSIYLCSVDGSGSGANVLTFGAGSRLTVL.

The gene calls are TRBV18 and TRBJ2-1, with 10 bases aligning to TRBD1. V trimming: 6 bases; J trimming: 5 bases; junction bases outside the gene matches: 7. Germline V gene lookup returns CDR1 KGHSH and CDR2 LQKENI. The CDR3 totals 15 residues. The DNA of the CDR3 is TGTGCCAGCTCGGCCGGGACAGGGGTGAACAATGAGCAGTTCTTC. Amino acids: CASSAGTGVNNEQFF.

The rearrangement links TRBV7-2 to TRBJ2-7; a possible D gene is TRBD1 (6 bases). The CDR3 length is 15 residues. Between the trimmed V and J ends, which lost 0 bases and 0 bases, there was a span of 9 bases. CDR1 is SGHTA, CDR2 FQGNSA, per germline. CDR3: CASSLARGGSYEQYF. The CDR3 DNA reads TGTGCCAGCAGCTTAGCGCGAGGGGGCTCCTACGAGCAGTACTTC.

The V and J genes are TRBV11-2 and TRBJ2-7, with 9 bases lining up with TRBD2. Germline values: CDR1 SGHAT, CDR2 FQNNGV. The CDR3 consists of 16 residues. V dropped 3 bases and J dropped 3; count of bases not matched to a gene: 9. The CDR3 DNA sequence: TGTGCCAGCAGCTTGGAGACTAGCGGCAGAGGCTACGAGCAGTACTTC. Translated, it gives CASSLETSGRGYEQYF.

The J gene is TRBJ2-7, the V gene TRBV6-5, with 8 nucleotides matching TRBD2. Germline V gene lookup returns CDR1 MNHEY and CDR2 SVGAGI. J gave up 3 bases and V 0 bases, and 1 base lay outside the gene matches. The CDR3 spans 14 residues. CDR3 bases: TGTGCCAGCAGTTACTCGACTAGCGACTACGAGCAGTACTTC. This codes for CASSYSTSDYEQYF.

The chain is built from TRBV6-5 and TRBJ2-7; TRBD1 aligns across 12 bases. Trimming at V came to 6 bases and at J to 12 bases, leaving 9 bases not matched to a gene. Per the germline V gene, CDR1 is MNHEY and CDR2 is SVGAGI. The length of the CDR3 is 13 residues. CDR3 sequence (DNA): TGTGCCAGCAGGGGGACAGGGGGCGAGGTTATGTACTTC. This gives the protein CASRGTGGEVMYF.

The chain employs TRBV27 and TRBJ2-1, with 11 bases that match TRBD2. The ends lost 8 bases at V and 2 bases at J; junction bases unmatched: 8. This CDR3 is built from 16 residues. Germline V lookup: CDR1 MNHEY, CDR2 SMNVEV (reference sequence). CDR3 coding DNA: TGTGCCAGCCGAAGACTAGCGGGACCAACCTACAATGAGCAGTTCTTC. It encodes CASRRLAGPTYNEQFF.

This clone was observed a few times. The rearrangement joins TRBV28 to TRBJ2-1; the match to TRBD2 covers 9 bases. The V and J ends lost 10 bases and 5 bases, in that order; junction bases with no gene match: 9. The CDR3 runs to 14 residues. Germline V gene sequence: CDR1 MDHEN, CDR2 SYDVKM. The CDR3 nucleotides are TGTGCCACGACGCGGGAGGGAATAAACAATGAGCAGTTCTTC. Encoded protein: CATTREGINNEQFF.

The sample holds a few counts of this clone. The chain is built from TRBV6-7 and TRBJ2-2, with 10 positions matching TRBD2. Being an ORF, TRBV6-7 has a function that is uncertain. The junction had 5 bases not matched to a gene; V was cut back by 6 bases and J by 1 base. The CDR3 is 16 residues long. Here the CDR3 DNA reads TGTGCCAGCAGATTGACTAGCGGGTTGAACACCGGGGAGCTGTTTTTT. Amino acid sequence: CASRLTSGLNTGELFF.

The chain uses TRBV7-8 and TRBJ2-1, with a weak D call TRBD2 (5 bases). Trimming took off 1 base at V and 7 bases at J, with 8 bases between the two ends. CDR3 size: 13 residues. The V gene's germline CDR1 is SGHVS and CDR2 FQNEAQ. The CDR3: CASSLVAYNEQFF. In DNA, the CDR3 is TGTGCCAGCAGCTTAGTAGCGTATAATGAGCAGTTCTTC.

This chain links TRBV7-3 with TRBJ2-5; 7 nucleotides line up with TRBD1. The germline gives CDR1 SGHTA, CDR2 FQGTGA. Unmatched junction bases numbered 13, after V lost 10 bases and J lost 5 bases. The CDR3 has 14 residues. The CDR3 nucleotides read TGTGCCACCTATATCAAGGGGGCCTGGGAGACCCAGTACTTC. As protein: CATYIKGAWETQYF.

There are a few counts of this clone. The chain has TRBV15 and TRBJ2-4; D may be TRBD1 (5 bases). The length of the CDR3 is 13 residues. V was cut by 1 base and J by 7 bases, with 8 bases left in between. Germline V gene lookup returns CDR1 LNHNV and CDR2 YYDKDF (reference sequence). Here the CDR3 reads CATSRGQTNIQYF. CDR3 DNA sequence: TGTGCCACCAGCAGAGGACAGACGAACATTCAGTACTTC.

This chain connects TRBV7-6 to TRBJ2-2; 10 bases map to TRBD2. The CDR3 has 15 residues. Germline V gives CDR1 SGHVS, CDR2 FNYEAQ. Losses at the gene ends were 4 bases for V and 5 bases for J; bases not matched to a gene: 4. CDR3 DNA: TGTGCCAGCAGCTCTAGCGGGAGTGGGACCGGGGAGCTGTTTTTT. Translating gives CASSSSGSGTGELFF.

The V gene is TRBV27, the J gene TRBJ2-4, with D possibly TRBD2 on 6 matching bases. V shed 0 bases and J shed 0 bases, with 12 bases lying between them. The CDR3 is 17 amino acids. Germline assignment: CDR1 MNHEY and CDR2 SMNVEV (reference sequence). CDR3 in DNA: TGTGCCAGCAGTTTATCCGTGCCGGGACTAGCCAAAAACATTCAGTACTTC. This encodes CASSLSVPGLAKNIQYF.

The rearrangement uses TRBV7-6 and TRBJ2-3; TRBD2 aligns across 14 bases. V was pared by 2 bases and J by 3 bases, with 4 bases of the junction left unmatched. The CDR3 loop spans 17 amino acids. Germline CDR1 reads SGHVS; CDR2 reads FNYEAQ. The CDR3 region is CASSLRGTSGRTDTQYF. In DNA form, the CDR3 reads TGTGCCAGCAGCTTAAGGGGGACTAGCGGGAGAACAGATACGCAGTATTTT.

The chain has TRBV28 and TRBJ1-6, with 9 bases aligning to TRBD1. The CDR3 has 17 residues. Germline CDR1 reads MDHEN; CDR2 reads SYDVKM. The J segment lost 8 bases and the V segment lost 6 bases, leaving 14 bases of the junction unmatched. The CDR3 region is CASSLVGQGYDDSPLHF. In DNA, the CDR3 is TGTGCCAGCAGCCTTGTGGGACAGGGTTATGATGATTCACCCCTCCACTTT.

The chain carries TRBV6-5 and TRBJ2-3; the D gene is possibly TRBD1 (6 bases). Germline-derived CDR1 and CDR2 are MNHEY and SVGAGI. V was shortened by 2 bases and J by 0 bases, with 9 bases between the two germline ends. There are 15 residues in the CDR3. Written as DNA, the CDR3 is TGTGCCAGCAGTTACCAGGGGTTGAGCACAGATACGCAGTATTTT. Protein: CASSYQGLSTDTQYF.

Only a few counts were recorded for this clone. The chain is built from TRBV19 and TRBJ2-7, with 8 bases fitting TRBD2. The CDR3 runs to 15 residues. V lost 5 bases to trimming and J lost 0 bases; unmatched junction nucleotides: 6. Germline V gene data show CDR1 as LNHDA and CDR2 as SQIVND (reference sequence). The CDR3, as DNA: TGTGCCAGTAGTGTACTAGCGGCTCCCTCCTACGAGCAGTACTTC. It codes for CASSVLAAPSYEQYF.

In this sample, this clone turned up a few times. The chain links TRBV25-1 to TRBJ2-7, with 14 bases aligning to TRBD2. V dropped 3 bases and J dropped 6; count of bases not matched to a gene: 4. Germline V gene lookup returns CDR1 MGHDK and CDR2 SYGVNS. The length of the CDR3 is 15 residues. CDR3 amino acids: CASSEGLAGVAEQYF. CDR3 DNA: TGTGCCAGCAGTGAGGGACTAGCGGGAGTTGCCGAGCAGTACTTC.

This clone was counted between two and nine times. This chain joins TRBV6-5 and TRBJ2-7; 8 bases match TRBD2. Germline CDR1 and CDR2: MNHEY and SVGAGI. Unmatched junction bases numbered 10, after V lost 2 bases and J lost 7 bases. The CDR3 extends over 15 amino acids. The CDR3 is CASSYVGSGMEEQYF. CDR3 in DNA: TGTGCCAGCAGTTACGTAGGTAGCGGGATGGAGGAGCAGTACTTC.